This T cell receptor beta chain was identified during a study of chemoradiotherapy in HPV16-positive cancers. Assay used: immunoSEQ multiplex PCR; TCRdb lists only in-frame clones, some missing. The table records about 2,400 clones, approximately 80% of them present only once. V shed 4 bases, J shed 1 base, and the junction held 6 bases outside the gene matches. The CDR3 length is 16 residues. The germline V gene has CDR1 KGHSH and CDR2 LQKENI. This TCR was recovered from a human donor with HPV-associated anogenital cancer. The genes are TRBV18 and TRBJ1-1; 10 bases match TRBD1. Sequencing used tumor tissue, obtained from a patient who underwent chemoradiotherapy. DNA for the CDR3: TGTGCCAGCTCACTCAGACAGGGGGCAGGGAACACTGAAGCTTTCTTT. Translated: CASSLRQGAGNTEAFF.